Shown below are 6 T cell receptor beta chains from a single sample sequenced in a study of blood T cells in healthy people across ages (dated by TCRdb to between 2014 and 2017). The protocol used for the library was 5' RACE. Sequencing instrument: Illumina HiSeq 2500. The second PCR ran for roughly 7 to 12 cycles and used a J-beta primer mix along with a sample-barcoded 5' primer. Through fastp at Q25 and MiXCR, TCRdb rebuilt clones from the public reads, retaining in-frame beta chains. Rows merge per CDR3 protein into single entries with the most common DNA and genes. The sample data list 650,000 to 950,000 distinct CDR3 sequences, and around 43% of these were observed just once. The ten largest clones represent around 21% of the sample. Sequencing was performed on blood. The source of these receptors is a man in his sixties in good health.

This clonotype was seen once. The CDR3 reads CSARATGPNTEAFF. In DNA form, the CDR3 reads TGCAGTGCTAGGGCGACAGGGCCGAACACTGAAGCTTTCTTT. V gene TRBV20-1 combines with J gene TRBJ1-1; 7 bases agree with TRBD1. With V trimmed by 3 bases and J by 1 base, 5 bases remained unmatched. Germline V gene sequence: CDR1 DFQATT, CDR2 SNEGSKA (reference sequence). The CDR3 loop spans 14 amino acids.

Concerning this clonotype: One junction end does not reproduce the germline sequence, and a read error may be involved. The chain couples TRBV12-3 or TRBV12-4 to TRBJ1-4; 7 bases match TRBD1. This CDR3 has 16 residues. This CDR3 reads CASSLGGGTVNERLFF. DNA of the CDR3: TGTGCCAGCAGTTTGGGAGGCGGGACAGTTAATGAAAGACTGTTTTTT.

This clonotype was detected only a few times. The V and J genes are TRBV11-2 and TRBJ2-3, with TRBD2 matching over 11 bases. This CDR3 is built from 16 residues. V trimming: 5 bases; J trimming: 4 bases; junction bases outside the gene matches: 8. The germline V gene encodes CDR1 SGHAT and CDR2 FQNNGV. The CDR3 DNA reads TGTGCCAGCAGCCTACGACTAGCGGGGTACTCAGATACGCAGTATTTT. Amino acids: CASSLRLAGYSDTQYF.

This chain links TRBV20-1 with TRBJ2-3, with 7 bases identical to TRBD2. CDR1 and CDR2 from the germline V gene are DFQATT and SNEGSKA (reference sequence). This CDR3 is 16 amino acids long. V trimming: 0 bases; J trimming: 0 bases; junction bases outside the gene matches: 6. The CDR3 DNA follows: TGCAGTGCTAGAGATCCTGCCGGGAGGAGCACAGATACGCAGTATTTT. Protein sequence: CSARDPAGRSTDTQYF.

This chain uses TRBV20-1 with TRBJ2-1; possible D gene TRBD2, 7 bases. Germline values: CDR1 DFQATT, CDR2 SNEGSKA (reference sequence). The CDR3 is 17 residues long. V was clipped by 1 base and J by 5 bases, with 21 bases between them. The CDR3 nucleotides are TGCAGTGCTAGAGGGGGTCGTTTACGGGGGGCCAACAATGAGCAGTTCTTC. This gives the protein CSARGGRLRGANNEQFF.

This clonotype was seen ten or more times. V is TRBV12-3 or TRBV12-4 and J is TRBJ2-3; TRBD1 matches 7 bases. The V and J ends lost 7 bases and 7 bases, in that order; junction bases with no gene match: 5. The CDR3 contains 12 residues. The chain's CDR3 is CASTYRGNTQYF. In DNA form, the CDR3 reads TGTGCCAGCACCTACAGGGGAAATACGCAGTATTTT.